The entry below gives a single TCR beta chain sequence along with its context. Its antigen remains unidentified. 13 Jbeta primers and 60 Vbeta primers were used for the PCR. Clones were sequenced by immunoSEQ multiplex PCR, and TCRdb holds only the in-frame ones, with some missing. The data contain about 180,000 clones, around 77% of them singletons. These data originate in a study of cytomegalovirus exposure and HLA in healthy donors. The CDR3 is 18 residues long. V lost 4 bases to trimming and J lost 0 bases; unmatched junction nucleotides: 5. Per germline, CDR1 SEHNR and CDR2 FQNEAQ (reference sequence). General study results and limits: Later analysis revealed greater clonal expansion in HLA-associated TCR beta chains than in equally common others. In a later analysis, specific HLA alleles were associated with approximately 16,000 TCR beta sequences at a 0.05 false discovery rate. Being indistinguishable, some V segments were excluded, TRBV6-2 and TRBV6-3 among them. The study recorded about 150 TCR beta chains that were cytomegalovirus-associated.

This TCR derives from a man aged 55 to 70 in good health and CMV-seronegative. The sample taken for sequencing was PBMCs. V gene TRBV7-9 combines with J gene TRBJ2-1, with 14 bases lining up with TRBD2. DNA for the CDR3: TGTGCCAGCAGCTCCGGGACTAGCGGGAGATCCTCCTACAATGAGCAGTTCTTC. It encodes CASSSGTSGRSSYNEQFF.